This T cell receptor (beta chain) was sequenced in a study of CD8+CD57+ T cells in acquired aplastic anemia. Study in general: The sorted CD4+ and CD8+ cells yielded an average around 3.4 ug of DNA. Study-level findings and limits: The study identified 25 to 30 CD8+ CDR3 sequences shared by patients and controls.

TCR beta VDJ and CDR3 profiles were obtained from a genomic DNA template. TCRdb re-derived calls from the reads in MiXCR, one entry per CDR3 protein. The sample comprises 150,000 or so distinct CDR3 sequences, around 50% of which are singletons, and approximately 2.9% rests with the top ten. By flow cytometry, patients selected for sequencing had shown an expansion of CD8+CD57+ cells. Severe acquired aplastic anemia was present in every patient. The V end lost 4 bases, the J end lost 3 bases, and 19 bases lay between the germline ends. This CDR3 comprises 15 residues. The germline gives CDR1 SQVTM, CDR2 ANQGSEA. In this sample, this clonotype turned up many times. Its antigen remains unknown.

The specimen was sorted CD4+, CD8+, or CD8+CD57+ T cells (not recorded which) from PBMCs. The chain links TRBV29-1 to TRBJ2-7, with D unclear. This receptor was obtained from a human donor with aplastic anemia. CDR3 DNA sequence: TGCAGCGTTGTTGTGGGTCACGGGTTGGACTACGAGCAGTACTTC. As protein: CSVVVGHGLDYEQYF.